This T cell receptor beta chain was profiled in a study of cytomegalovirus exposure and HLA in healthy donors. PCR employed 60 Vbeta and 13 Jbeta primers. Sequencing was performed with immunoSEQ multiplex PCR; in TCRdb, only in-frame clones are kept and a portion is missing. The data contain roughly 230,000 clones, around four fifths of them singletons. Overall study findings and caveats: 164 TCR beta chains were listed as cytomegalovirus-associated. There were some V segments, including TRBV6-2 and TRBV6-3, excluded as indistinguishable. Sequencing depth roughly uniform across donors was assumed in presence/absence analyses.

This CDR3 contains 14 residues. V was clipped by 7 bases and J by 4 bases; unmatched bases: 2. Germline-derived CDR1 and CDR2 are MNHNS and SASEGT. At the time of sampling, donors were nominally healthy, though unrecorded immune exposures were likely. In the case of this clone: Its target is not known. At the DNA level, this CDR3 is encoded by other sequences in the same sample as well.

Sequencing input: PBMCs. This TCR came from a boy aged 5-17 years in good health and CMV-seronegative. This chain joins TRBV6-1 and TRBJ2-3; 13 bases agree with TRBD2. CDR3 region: CASTGLAGPDTQYF. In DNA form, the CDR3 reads TGTGCCAGCACGGGACTAGCGGGACCAGATACGCAGTATTTT.